This T cell receptor beta chain appears in the sequencing data of a study of T cells in Graves' hyperthyroidism and ophthalmopathy. General study findings and limits: Most clonotypes expanded in the thyroid (above 0.001) were also present in blood.

V gave up 0 bases and J gave up 6 bases, with 20 bases separating them. The CDR3 sequence is 17 residues long. The germline V gene has CDR1 MGHRA and CDR2 YSYEKL. Template material for amplifying TCR beta CDR3 regions consisted of RNA transcripts. A set of HTBI primers served as the primers for a first-round RT-PCR of the TCR CDR3. TCRdb reprocessed the multiplex PCR reads with MiXCR, giving one entry per CDR3 protein. In the table there are 690,000 or so distinct CDR3 sequences, around a sixth of which are singletons. Hyperthyroidism, newly diagnosed and lasting under 2 months, affected patients aged 18 to 65. As regards this clonotype: What it recognizes is unknown.

This rearrangement joins TRBV4-1 to TRBJ1-1, with D maybe TRBD1 (5 bases). Sequenced: blood. This clonotype was obtained from a woman aged 50 to 60 with Graves' hyperthyroidism that later progressed to Graves' ophthalmopathy. The CDR3 spells CASSQDLGPGSAAEAFF. As DNA, the CDR3 is TGCGCCAGCAGCCAAGATCTCGGGCCAGGGTCCGCTGCTGAAGCTTTCTTT.